A selection of T cell receptor beta chains follows, all from one sample in a study of CD8+CD57+ T cells in acquired aplastic anemia. MiXCR, run by TCRdb on the reads, gives a single entry per CDR3 protein. The data show some 130,000 distinct CDR3 sequences, 35% to 50% seen once. The specimen sequenced was sorted CD4+, CD8+, or CD8+CD57+ T cells (not recorded which) from PBMCs. Receptor source: a human donor in good health, serving as a control. Both conserved end residues are trimmed from each CDR3.

V gene,CDR3 protein
TRBV20-1,SAKTSGRPSCEQY
TRBV2,ASSDASGVETQY
TRBV6-1,ASSAAGTNFSPDTQY
TRBV12-3/TRBV12-4,ASSRNGEAF
TRBV10-1,ASSEGALAGGLNTDTQY
TRBV2,ASSAWRGYT
TRBV7-9,ASSFSWGEQY
TRBV7-6,ASSRLAGGSSYEQY
TRBV5-1,ASSLEAGSADTQY
TRBV3-1,ASSQVWGHHGHEQF